This TCR beta chain was profiled in a study of cytotoxic CD8 clonotypes in ibrutinib-treated CLL. Background on the study: Responses comprised around 24 partial and 2 complete; at median around 70 months, 14 remained remitted and about twelve progressed. Following a median about eleven months of treatment, with a range of 6 to 36, response samples were taken. Points from the study as a whole: Public clonotypes proved infrequent, and on treatment they shrank or remained steady. Baseline values of clonality outstripped age-matched healthy donors and followed circulating CD8+ T-cell counts.

Libraries were prepared by immunoSEQ multiplex PCR; TCRdb keeps only in-frame clonotypes and omits some of them. The table includes under 200,000 clones, approximately 80% detected once. On this clone itself: Antigen unknown.

The sequences come from PBMCs, collected after 24 months of ibrutinib treatment. This clonotype originated in a human donor with chronic lymphocytic leukemia.

The CDR3 nucleotides are TGTGCCAGCTCACCTTCCACCCGTAGCAATCAGCCCCAGCATTTT. This translates into CASSPSTRSNQPQHF. This sequence joins TRBV18 and TRBJ1-5, with D unclear. V was clipped by 3 bases and J by 0 bases, with 9 bases between them. The CDR3 sequence is 15 residues long. The V gene's germline CDR1 is KGHSH and CDR2 LQKENI. Full variable domain (outside the CDR3, taken from reference TRBV18 and TRBJ1-5): NAGVMQNPRHLVRRRGQEARLRCSPMKGHSHVYWYRQLPEEGLKFMVYLQKENIIDESGMPKERFSAEFPKEGPSILRIQQVVRGDSAAYFCASSPSTRSNQPQHFGDGTRLSIL.